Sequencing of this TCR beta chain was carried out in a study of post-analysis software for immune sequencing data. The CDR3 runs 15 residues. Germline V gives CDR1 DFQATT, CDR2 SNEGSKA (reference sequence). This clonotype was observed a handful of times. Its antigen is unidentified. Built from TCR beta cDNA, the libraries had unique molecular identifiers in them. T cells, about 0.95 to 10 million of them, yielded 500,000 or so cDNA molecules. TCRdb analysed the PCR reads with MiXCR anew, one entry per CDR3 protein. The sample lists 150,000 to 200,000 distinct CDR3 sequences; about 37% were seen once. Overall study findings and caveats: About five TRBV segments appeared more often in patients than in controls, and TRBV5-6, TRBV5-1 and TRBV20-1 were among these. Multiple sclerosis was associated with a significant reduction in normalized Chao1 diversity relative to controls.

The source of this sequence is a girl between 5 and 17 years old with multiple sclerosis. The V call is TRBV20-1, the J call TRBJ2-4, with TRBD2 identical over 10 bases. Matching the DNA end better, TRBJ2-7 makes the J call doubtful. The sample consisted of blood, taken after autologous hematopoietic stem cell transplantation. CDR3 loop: CSAKTGTSVAYEQYF. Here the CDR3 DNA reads TGCAGTGCCAAGACCGGGACTAGCGTAGCCTACGAGCAGTACTTC.